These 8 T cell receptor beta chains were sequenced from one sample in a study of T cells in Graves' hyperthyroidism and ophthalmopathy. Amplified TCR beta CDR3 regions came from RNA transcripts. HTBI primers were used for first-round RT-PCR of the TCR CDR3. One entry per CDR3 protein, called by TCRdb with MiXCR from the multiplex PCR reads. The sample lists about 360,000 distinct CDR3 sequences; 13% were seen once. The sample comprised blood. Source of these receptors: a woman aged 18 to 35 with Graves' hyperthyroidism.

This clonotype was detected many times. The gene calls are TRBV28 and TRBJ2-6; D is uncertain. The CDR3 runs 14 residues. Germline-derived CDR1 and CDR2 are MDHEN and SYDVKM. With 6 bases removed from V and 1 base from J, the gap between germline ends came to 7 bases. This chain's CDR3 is CASSFLSGANVLTF. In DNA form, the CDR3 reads TGTGCCAGCAGCTTCCTTTCTGGGGCCAACGTCCTGACTTTC.

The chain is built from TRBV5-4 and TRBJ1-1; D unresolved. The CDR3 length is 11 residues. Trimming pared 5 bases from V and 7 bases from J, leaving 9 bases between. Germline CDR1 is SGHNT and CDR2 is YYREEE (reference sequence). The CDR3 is CASSGPVEAFF. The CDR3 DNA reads TGTGCCAGCAGTGGGCCGGTTGAAGCTTTCTTT.

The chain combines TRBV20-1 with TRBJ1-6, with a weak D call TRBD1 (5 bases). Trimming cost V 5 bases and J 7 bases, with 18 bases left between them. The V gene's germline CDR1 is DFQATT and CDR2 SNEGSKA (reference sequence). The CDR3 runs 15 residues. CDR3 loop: CSAHRDAPENSPLHF. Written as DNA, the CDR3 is TGCAGTGCTCACCGGGACGCCCCCGAGAATTCACCCCTCCACTTT.

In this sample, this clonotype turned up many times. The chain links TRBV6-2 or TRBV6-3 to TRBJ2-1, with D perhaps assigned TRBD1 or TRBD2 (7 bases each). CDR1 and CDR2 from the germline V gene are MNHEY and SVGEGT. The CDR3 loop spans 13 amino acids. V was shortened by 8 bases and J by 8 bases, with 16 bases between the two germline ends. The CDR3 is CASGGGGGDEQFF. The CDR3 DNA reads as TGTGCCAGCGGGGGGGGAGGGGGCGATGAGCAGTTCTTC.

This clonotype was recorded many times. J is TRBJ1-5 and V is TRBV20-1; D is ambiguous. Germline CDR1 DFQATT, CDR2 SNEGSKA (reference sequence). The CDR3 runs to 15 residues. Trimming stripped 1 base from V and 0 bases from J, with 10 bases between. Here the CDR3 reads CSARVEVGSNQPQHF. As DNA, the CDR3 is TGCAGTGCTAGAGTGGAAGTAGGTAGCAATCAGCCCCAGCATTTT.

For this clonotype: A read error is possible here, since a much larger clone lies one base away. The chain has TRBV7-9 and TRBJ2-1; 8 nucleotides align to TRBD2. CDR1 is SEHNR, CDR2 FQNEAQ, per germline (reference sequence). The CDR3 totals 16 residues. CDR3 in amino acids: CVSSLDPRGAPTKQFF. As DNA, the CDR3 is TGTGTCAGCAGCTTAGACCCGCGGGGGGCCCCAACCAAGCAGTTCTTC.

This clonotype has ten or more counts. The CDR3 region is CSASRLRISRKETQYF. Written as DNA, the CDR3 is TGCAGTGCTAGCCGATTGCGTATCTCAAGAAAAGAGACCCAGTACTTC. The genes are TRBV20-1 and TRBJ2-5, with D unclear. Trimming removed 3 bases from V and 3 bases from J, with 20 bases in between. This CDR3 is built from 16 residues. The V gene's germline CDR1 is DFQATT and CDR2 SNEGSKA (reference sequence).

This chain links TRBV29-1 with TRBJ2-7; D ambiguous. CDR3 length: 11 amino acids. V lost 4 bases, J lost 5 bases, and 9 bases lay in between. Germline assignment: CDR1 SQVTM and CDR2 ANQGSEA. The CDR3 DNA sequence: TGCAGCGTTGGCGCAGGAGACGAGCAGTACTTC. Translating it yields CSVGAGDEQYF.